This is a list of T cell receptor beta chains from one sample in a study of T-cell reconstitution after alpha-beta-depleted transplantation in children. MiXCR, applied by TCRdb to the PCR reads, yields one record per CDR3 protein. This sample has 210,000 or so distinct CDR3 sequences, with roughly 11% found just once. Specimen: PBMCs, collected before TCRalphabeta/CD19-depleted stem cell transplant. The receptors were sampled from a child younger than two with acute myeloid leukemia, due to receive a stem cell transplant. CDR3s include the opening cysteine and the closing phenylalanine or tryptophan. D genes are given only for firm matches. The size of a clone is reported for some rows only, either as once, few or many, or as a class for expanded clones.

abundance,v_gene,j_gene,d_gene,CDR3nt,CDR3aa
.,TRBV16,TRBJ2-2,TRBD2,TGTGCCAGCAGCTCCGGGGGGGGCCTTGTTCGGGCGACCACCGGGGAGCTGTTTTTT,CASSSGGGLVRATTGELFF
many,TRBV28,TRBJ1-5,.,TGTGCCAGCAGGGGCTATAGCAATCAGCCCCAGCATTTT,CASRGYSNQPQHF
many,TRBV28,TRBJ2-7,TRBD1,TGTGCCAGCAGTTTAAGACAGGGCCAACACTACGAGCAGTACTTC,CASSLRQGQHYEQYF
many,TRBV7-2,TRBJ2-1,TRBD1,TGTGCCAGCAGCAGGGACAGGGCGGTACGGAATGAGCAGTTCTTC,CASSRDRAVRNEQFF
many,TRBV7-9,TRBJ2-2,.,TGTGCCAGCAGCTTAGGACAGTTCACCGGGGAGCTGTTTTTT,CASSLGQFTGELFF
many,TRBV7-2,TRBJ1-6,.,TGTGCCAGCAGCTTGCAACAGGGCGTGCCACCCCTCCACTTT,CASSLQQGVPPLHF
many,TRBV20-1,TRBJ2-7,TRBD1,TGCAGTGCTAGACAGGGGGCCTACGAGCAGTACTTC,CSARQGAYEQYF
few,TRBV18,TRBJ2-7,TRBD2,TGTGCCAGCTCACCACCGGGAGGGACTATCACCTACGAGCAGTACTTC,CASSPPGGTITYEQYF
many,TRBV9,TRBJ2-3,TRBD1,TGTGCCAGCACCCGACAGGGAACCGCAGATACGCAGTATTTT,CASTRQGTADTQYF
many,TRBV7-2,TRBJ2-7,TRBD2,TGTGCCAGCAGCAAGCCCCCACTAGCGTTGGAGCAGTACTTC,CASSKPPLALEQYF
many,TRBV28,TRBJ2-1,TRBD2,TGTGCCAGCAGTTTAAGCGGGATAGACAATGAGCAGTTCTTC,CASSLSGIDNEQFF
many,TRBV5-6,TRBJ1-1,.,TGTGCCAGCAGCTTGAGGACTCCATCAGGGGCTCGCACTGAAGCTTTCTTT,CASSLRTPSGARTEAFF
many,TRBV12-3/TRBV12-4,TRBJ2-7,.,TGTGCCAGCAGCCTAGGGTCATACTACGAGCAGTACTTC,CASSLGSYYEQYF
many,TRBV5-1,TRBJ2-7,.,TGCGCCAGCAGCAAGGATACAGGGCCCTACGAGCAGTACTTC,CASSKDTGPYEQYF
many,TRBV12-3/TRBV12-4,TRBJ1-3,.,TGTGCCAGCAGTTTAAGTCGAAACACCATATATTTT,CASSLSRNTIYF
few,TRBV21-1,TRBJ1-5,.,.,CASSKVGAGARSNQPQHF
.,TRBV27,TRBJ1-1,.,TGTGCCAGCAGTTTTGGGGCGGGGAGGGGCACTGAAGCTTTCTTT,CASSFGAGRGTEAFF
few,TRBV29-1,TRBJ2-7,TRBD1,TGCAGCGCTCGGACAGGGCCGAACTACGAGCAGTACTTC,CSARTGPNYEQYF
medium-sized,TRBV7-3,TRBJ2-2,TRBD1,TGTGCCAGCGGACAGGGGTCGAGCGGGGAGCTGTTTTTT,CASGQGSSGELFF
few,TRBV2,TRBJ1-5,TRBD1,TGTGCCAGCAGGGGGGACAGGGGCGAAGGTCAGCCCCAGCATTTT,CASRGDRGEGQPQHF
many,TRBV7-9,TRBJ1-1,.,TGTGCCAGCAGTCATCTTACAGGGAAGAACACTGAAGCTTTCTTT,CASSHLTGKNTEAFF
many,TRBV6-1,TRBJ1-3,.,TGTGCCAGCAGTGGACGGACAGCAAGCTCTGGAAACACCATATATTTT,CASSGRTASSGNTIYF
few,TRBV5-1,TRBJ2-7,.,TGCGCCAGCAGCCCGACTCCGGCCGGCGAGCAGTACTTC,CASSPTPAGEQYF
few,TRBV5-1,TRBJ2-3,TRBD2,TGCGCCAGCAGCCCGTCAGCGGGGACAGATACGCAGTATTTT,CASSPSAGTDTQYF
many,TRBV20-1,TRBJ2-1,TRBD2,TGCAGTGCTACGCAGACTAGCGGGAGGGTATACGATGAGCAGTTCTTC,CSATQTSGRVYDEQFF
many,TRBV6-1,TRBJ1-6,.,TGTGCCAGCAGCCCCCAAGGGGCGGATAATTCACCCCTCCACTTT,CASSPQGADNSPLHF
few,TRBV2,TRBJ2-3,.,TGTGCCAGCAGTGTGTTCACCCGCACAGATACGCAGTATTTT,CASSVFTRTDTQYF
many,TRBV5-5,TRBJ2-7,.,TGTGCCAGCAGCTTGTGGGGGAGCGGGCCCTACGAGCAGTACTTC,CASSLWGSGPYEQYF
many,TRBV12-3/TRBV12-4,TRBJ1-2,.,TGTGCCAGCAGTTCCAGGGTAACCTATGGCTACACCTTC,CASSSRVTYGYTF
.,TRBV29-1,TRBJ2-1,TRBD2,TGCAGCGTGAGGCGGGAGAATTACAATGAGCAGTTCTTC,CSVRRENYNEQFF
many,TRBV11-3,TRBJ1-1,.,TGTGCCAGCAGCTTCGGGACACTGTGGACTGAAGCTTTCTTT,CASSFGTLWTEAFF
many,TRBV29-1,TRBJ1-2,.,TGCAGCGTTGATCGACAAAGGGGTAACTATGGCTACACCTTC,CSVDRQRGNYGYTF
many,TRBV5-6,TRBJ2-5,TRBD2,TGTGCCAGCTTTACCAACCGACTAGCGAGGGTTGAGACCCAGTACTTC,CASFTNRLARVETQYF
many,TRBV18,TRBJ1-2,TRBD1,TGTGCCAGCTCACCCGCCCAGGGGGATCGTTATGGCTACACCTTC,CASSPAQGDRYGYTF
many,TRBV25-1,TRBJ2-1,.,TGTGCCAGCAGTGAGGGTGCCAGGGATGAGCAGTTCTTC,CASSEGARDEQFF
.,TRBV20-1,TRBJ2-7,.,TGCAGTGCTAGAGACCGTGGTCGACCAGTCAGAATTTACGAGCAGTACTTC,CSARDRGRPVRIYEQYF
many,TRBV20-1,TRBJ2-7,TRBD2,TGCAGTGCTAGACGGACTAGCGGATTCTACGAGCAGTACTTC,CSARRTSGFYEQYF
many,TRBV5-1,TRBJ2-3,.,TGCGCCAGCAGTATTAAGGGGCCTCCGGGAGATACGCAGTATTTT,CASSIKGPPGDTQYF
many,TRBV27,TRBJ1-1,TRBD1,TGTGCCAGCAGTCCGTGGGACAGGGTGAACACTGAAGCTTTCTTT,CASSPWDRVNTEAFF
many,TRBV5-5,TRBJ2-2,.,TGTGCCAGCAGCTCCAGCGGGAACACCGGGGAGCTGTTTTTT,CASSSSGNTGELFF
many,TRBV7-9,TRBJ2-5,.,TGTGCCAGCAGCCTCATATGGGACTTCCAAGAGACCCAGTACTTC,CASSLIWDFQETQYF
many,TRBV5-1,TRBJ1-4,.,TGCGCCAGCAGCTTGGGGACCACTAATGAAAAACTGTTTTTT,CASSLGTTNEKLFF
.,TRBV29-1,TRBJ2-2,.,TGCAGCGCCAACAGGAACACCGGGGAGCTGTTTTTT,CSANRNTGELFF
.,TRBV18,TRBJ2-7,.,TGTGCCAGCTCCTCTACCCGGGAACAAAGCGGGCAGTACTTC,CASSSTREQSGQYF
many,TRBV5-1,TRBJ2-1,.,TGCGCCAGCAGCTTCGGGGGCGGTGAGCAGTTCTTC,CASSFGGGEQFF
many,TRBV7-8,TRBJ2-6,.,TGTGCCAGCAGCTTAGTCAGGTCTTTAATCCTTAGGGCCAACGTCCTGACTTTC,CASSLVRSLILRANVLTF
.,TRBV9,TRBJ2-7,.,TGTGCCAGCAGCGTCGGTAGCGGTAACTCCTACGAGCAGTACTTC,CASSVGSGNSYEQYF
many,TRBV7-9,TRBJ1-3,.,TGTGCCAGCAGCTCCGACTGGGGTGGAAACACCATATATTTT,CASSSDWGGNTIYF
many,TRBV9,TRBJ1-5,.,TGTGCCAGCAGCCCCTCGGGGGGACTAAACAATCAGCCCCAGCATTTT,CASSPSGGLNNQPQHF
many,TRBV10-3,TRBJ1-5,.,TGTGCCATCAGTGAGTCTCGAGCCAACGATCAGCCCCAGCATTTT,CAISESRANDQPQHF
few,TRBV29-1,TRBJ2-1,TRBD1,TGCAGCGTTGAATCTGCAGGGGGCTCCTACAATGAGCAGTTCTTC,CSVESAGGSYNEQFF
many,TRBV6-5,TRBJ1-2,TRBD1,TGTGCCAGCAGAGGACAGGGGGAATCTAACTATGGCTACACCTTC,CASRGQGESNYGYTF